Each of the 8 T cell receptor beta chains below was sequenced from the same sample in a study of glioma-infiltrating T cells after dendritic cell vaccination. The table came from immunoSEQ multiplex PCR; TCRdb's copy has only in-frame clones and leaves some out. The data show some 90,000 clones, approximately 78% seen once. Time point of the sample: after dendritic cell vaccination, including at tumor progression/relapse. The sequenced sample was blood, obtained after dendritic cell vaccination. The receptors originated from a human donor with glioblastoma.

The chain combines TRBV7-2 with TRBJ1-1, with TRBD1 identical over 7 bases. Germline trimming cut 2 bases from V and 12 bases from J; bases unmatched to any gene: 9. The CDR3 extends over 13 amino acids. In germline, CDR1 is SGHTA, CDR2 FQGNSA. The CDR3 protein is CASSLSRKQGTFF. Written as DNA, the CDR3 is TGTGCCAGCAGCTTAAGTCGGAAACAGGGGACTTTCTTT.

This chain joins TRBV7-4 and TRBJ2-7, with TRBD2 identical over 13 bases. V gave up 3 bases and J gave up 9 bases; unmatched junction bases: 8. CDR3 length: 15 residues. Germline-derived CDR1 and CDR2 are SGHVT and SQSDAQ. CDR3 bases: TGTGCCAGCAGCTTTTTTAGGACTAGCGGGAGATGGCAGTACGTC. As protein: CASSFFRTSGRWQYV.

This clone came up a few times. V gene TRBV14 combines with J gene TRBJ1-1; D is possibly TRBD1 (5 bases). Germline V gene sequence: CDR1 SGHDN, CDR2 FVKESK. The V end lost 0 bases, the J end lost 0 bases, and 14 bases lay between the germline ends. The CDR3 covers 17 residues. CDR3 loop: CASSQDFQGWVNTEAFF. The CDR3 DNA reads TGTGCCAGCAGCCAAGATTTTCAGGGATGGGTGAACACTGAAGCTTTCTTT.

V gene TRBV25-1 combines with J gene TRBJ2-1; TRBD2 aligns across 13 bases. The J segment lost 8 bases and the V segment lost 3 bases, leaving 7 bases of the junction unmatched. Germline CDR1 and CDR2: MGHDK and SYGVNS. The CDR3 length is 16 residues. The CDR3 reads CASSDGHTSGGDEQFF. In nucleotides, the CDR3 is TGTGCCAGCAGTGACGGCCACACTAGCGGGGGGGATGAGCAGTTCTTC.

The rearrangement joins TRBV6-5 to TRBJ1-1; 7 bases are a match to TRBD1. There are 15 residues in the CDR3. V shed 6 bases, J shed 5 bases, and the junction held 12 bases outside the gene matches. Germline CDR1 reads MNHEY; CDR2 reads SVGAGI. The DNA of the CDR3 is TGTGCCAGCAGAACCCGGGACAGCGAGTCGACTGAAGCTTTCTTT. Protein sequence: CASRTRDSESTEAFF.

The chain combines TRBV6-1 with TRBJ2-7; tentatively, D is TRBD2 (5 bases). Germline-derived CDR1 and CDR2 are MNHNS and SASEGT. V lost 4 bases and J 2 bases, leaving 18 bases between the germline ends. CDR3 length equals 16 residues. CDR3 region: CASSAKAGGVTYEQYV. The DNA of the CDR3 is TGTGCCAGCAGTGCTAAGGCGGGTGGGGTGACCTACGAGCAGTACGTC.

CDR3 residues: CASSDRVLSSPLHF. In DNA form, the CDR3 reads TGTGCCAGCAGTGATCGGGTCCTGAGCTCACCCCTCCACTTT. The chain uses TRBV2 and TRBJ1-6; D gene uncertain. The CDR3 loop spans 14 amino acids. The V end lost 3 bases, the J end lost 10 bases, and 13 bases lay between the germline ends. In germline, CDR1 is SNHLY, CDR2 FYNNEI.

The chain recombines TRBV5-1 with TRBJ2-5; 16 nucleotides line up with TRBD2. Trimming removed 4 bases from V and 5 bases from J; junction bases left unmatched: 8. Germline V gives CDR1 SGHRS, CDR2 YFSETQ. The CDR3 is made up of 17 amino acids. CDR3 protein: CASSTGTSGRAEETQYF. For the CDR3, the DNA is TGCGCCAGCAGCACCGGGACTAGCGGGAGGGCCGAGGAGACCCAGTACTTC.